Presented here are 17 T cell receptor beta chains from one specimen sequenced in a study of blood T cell repertoires in COVID-19. Repertoires were generated with immunoSEQ multiplex PCR, while TCRdb's copy carries only in-frame clones and drops some. The table includes about 110,000 clones, more than 75% detected once. Sequencing was carried out using peripheral blood. The receptors derive from a man between 40 and 49 years old with acute or convalescent COVID-19.

The rearrangement links TRBV6-2 or TRBV6-3 to TRBJ2-6; maybe TRBD1 (5 bases). V was shortened by 6 bases and J by 0 bases, with 18 bases between the two germline ends. The CDR3 extends over 18 amino acids. Germline V CDR1 and CDR2: MNHEY, SVGEGT. CDR3 region: CASSPILGLYSGANVLTF. In nucleotides, the CDR3 is TGTGCCAGCAGCCCGATCCTGGGGCTGTACTCTGGGGCCAACGTCCTGACTTTC.

The chain links TRBV19 to TRBJ2-2; no definite D call. CDR1 and CDR2 (germline): LNHDA, SQIVND (reference sequence). V lost 8 bases and J 3 bases, leaving 10 bases between the germline ends. The CDR3 is 13 amino acids. As DNA, the CDR3 is TGTGCCAGTTGGAGATGGGACACCGGGGAGCTGTTTTTT. Translation gives CASWRWDTGELFF.

The chain combines TRBV6-5 with TRBJ1-6, with D perhaps matching TRBD1 (6 bases). V lost 5 bases and J 0 bases, leaving 8 bases between the germline ends. In germline, CDR1 is MNHEY, CDR2 SVGAGI. The CDR3 is 15 residues long. As DNA, the CDR3 is TGTGCCAGCAGTAGGGGGAGCTCCTATAATTCACCCCTCCACTTT. Amino acid sequence: CASSRGSSYNSPLHF.

The rearrangement uses TRBV11-2 and TRBJ2-7; TRBD2 matches at 7 bases. Germline trimming cut 4 bases from V and 7 bases from J; bases unmatched to any gene: 16. This CDR3 has 16 residues. From germline, CDR1 is SGHAT and CDR2 FQNNGV. The CDR3 region has the DNA TGTGCCAGCAGCTCAATGGGAAGCGGGACTTTTCGGGAGCAGTACTTC. Amino acids: CASSSMGSGTFREQYF.

The gene calls are TRBV18 and TRBJ2-1, with a weak D call TRBD1 (6 bases). The CDR3 is 16 amino acids. V gave up 1 base and J gave up 4 bases, with 14 bases separating them. Germline lookup yields CDR1 KGHSH and CDR2 LQKENI. The CDR3 DNA is TGTGCCAGCTCACCACGGGACAATAGTAGATACAATGAGCAGTTCTTC. As protein: CASSPRDNSRYNEQFF.

This clone was detected once. The chain recombines TRBV6-6 with TRBJ1-1, with D perhaps TRBD1 (6 bases). The CDR3 loop spans 15 amino acids. Trimming took 8 bases from V and 1 from J, leaving 17 bases between them. The germline V gene encodes CDR1 MNHNY and CDR2 SVGAGI (reference sequence). CDR3 DNA sequence: TGTGCCAGCCGCCCCACGCAGGGGAAGAACACTGAAGCTTTCTTT. Its translation is CASRPTQGKNTEAFF.

This chain joins TRBV21-1 and TRBJ1-4; the table's TRBD1 call for D was not verified on the DNA. TRBV21-1 has pseudogene status. This CDR3 spans 16 amino acids. The CDR3 sequence: CASSKMQGRNDEKLFF. As DNA, the CDR3 is TGTGCCAGCAGCAAAATGCAGGGTCGAAATGATGAAAAACTGTTTTTT.

V is TRBV11-2 and J is TRBJ2-7; the match to TRBD1 covers 7 bases. The germline V gene has CDR1 SGHAT and CDR2 FQNNGV. V lost 2 bases to trimming and J lost 4 bases; unmatched junction nucleotides: 2. The length of the CDR3 is 13 residues. The CDR3 bases are TGTGCCAGCAGCTTACCCAGGGGGTACGAGCAGTACTTC. As protein: CASSLPRGYEQYF.

The rearrangement links TRBV6-1 to TRBJ2-7; TRBD1 aligns across 7 bases. Germline lookup yields CDR1 MNHNS and CDR2 SASEGT. The CDR3 is 15 residues long. V was clipped by 3 bases and J by 4 bases; unmatched bases: 9. The CDR3 coding sequence is TGTGCCAGCAGTGAGACGACAGGGACGTTTTACGAGCAGTACTTC. This sequence encodes CASSETTGTFYEQYF.

This sequence joins TRBV5-1 and TRBJ2-7, with D tentatively TRBD1 (5 bases). Germline CDR1 is SGHRS and CDR2 is YFSETQ. V lost 0 bases, J lost 5 bases, and 15 bases lay in between. The CDR3 covers 15 residues. CDR3 residues: CASSLAEQATHEQYF. Here the CDR3 DNA reads TGCGCCAGCAGCTTGGCGGAACAGGCCACACACGAGCAGTACTTC.

This chain connects TRBV13 to TRBJ1-5, with D possibly TRBD1 on 5 matching bases. The germline V gene encodes CDR1 PRHDT and CDR2 FYEKMQ (reference sequence). The CDR3 runs 14 residues. V was cut by 2 bases and J by 3 bases, with 8 bases left in between. The CDR3 sequence is CASSLRGINQPQHF. DNA of the CDR3: TGTGCCAGCAGCTTAAGGGGAATCAATCAGCCCCAGCATTTT.

V gene TRBV11-2 combines with J gene TRBJ1-6; D gene uncertain. Trimming took off 3 bases at V and 8 bases at J, with 8 bases between the two ends. In germline, CDR1 is SGHAT, CDR2 FQNNGV. The length of the CDR3 is 13 residues. The CDR3, as DNA: TGTGCCAGCAGCTTTAGGAGGGATTCACCCCTCCACTTT. As protein: CASSFRRDSPLHF.

CDR3 nucleotide sequence: TGTGCCAGCAGCTTAGAAGGCCGCACGGGTGAGCAGTTCTTC. Translating gives CASSLEGRTGEQFF. The chain has TRBV7-8 and TRBJ2-1; D not resolved. This CDR3 has 14 amino acids. Trimming removed 1 base from V and 9 bases from J, with 13 bases in between. Germline CDR1 reads SGHVS; CDR2 reads FQNEAQ.

V gene TRBV5-1 combines with J gene TRBJ2-5; maybe TRBD2 (6 bases). The germline CDR1 and CDR2 sequences are SGHRS and YFSETQ. This CDR3 is built from 15 residues. Trimming shortened V by 5 bases and J by 4 bases, and 18 bases separated the two germline ends. In DNA form, the CDR3 reads TGCGCCAGCAGGATCGGGACTTCCAGGCCAGAGACCCAGTACTTC. Its translation: CASRIGTSRPETQYF.

The gene calls are TRBV4-3 and TRBJ2-5, with D possibly being TRBD1 (6 bases). The CDR3 extends over 15 amino acids. Germline values: CDR1 LGHNA, CDR2 YSLEER. The V end was cut by 4 bases, the J end by 2 bases, with 14 bases between. The CDR3 sequence: CASSPQGTEQETQYF. The DNA for the CDR3 is TGCGCCAGCAGCCCACAGGGTACGGAGCAAGAGACCCAGTACTTC.

Only a few counts were recorded for this clone. The J gene is TRBJ2-2, the V gene TRBV7-3, with D maybe TRBD2 (5 bases). The CDR3 sequence is 12 residues long. CDR1 SGHTA and CDR2 FQGTGA come from the germline V gene. V lost 5 bases to trimming and J lost 6 bases, with 7 bases between them. The CDR3 here is CASSRGSGELFF. CDR3 nucleotides: TGTGCCAGCAGCCGCGGGTCCGGGGAGCTGTTTTTT.

This clone came up a few times. The chain employs TRBV29-1 and TRBJ1-1, with D possibly matching TRBD1 (6 bases). This CDR3 spans 15 amino acids. CDR1 SQVTM and CDR2 ANQGSEA come from the germline V gene. V was shortened by 5 bases and J by 1 base, with 17 bases between the two germline ends. This CDR3 is CSVRGGQTTNTEAFF. CDR3 sequence (DNA): TGCAGCGTTAGGGGGGGGCAAACTACGAACACTGAAGCTTTCTTT.